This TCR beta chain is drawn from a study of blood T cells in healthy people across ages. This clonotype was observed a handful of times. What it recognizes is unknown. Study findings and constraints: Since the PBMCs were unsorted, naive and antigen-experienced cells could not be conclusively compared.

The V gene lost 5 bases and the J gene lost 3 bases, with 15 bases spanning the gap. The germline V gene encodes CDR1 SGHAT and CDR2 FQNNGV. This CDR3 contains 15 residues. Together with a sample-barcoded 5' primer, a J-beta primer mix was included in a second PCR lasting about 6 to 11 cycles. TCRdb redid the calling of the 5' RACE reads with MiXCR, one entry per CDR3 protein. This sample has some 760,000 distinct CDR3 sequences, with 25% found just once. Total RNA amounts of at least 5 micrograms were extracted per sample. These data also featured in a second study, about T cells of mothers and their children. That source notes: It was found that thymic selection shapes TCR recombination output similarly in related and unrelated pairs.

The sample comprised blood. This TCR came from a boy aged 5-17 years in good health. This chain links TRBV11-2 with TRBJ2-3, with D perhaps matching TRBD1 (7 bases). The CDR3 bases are TGTGCCAGCAGCGCGCAACAGGGGAGGACAGATACGCAGTATTTT. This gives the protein CASSAQQGRTDTQYF.